This section outlines one T cell receptor beta chain sequence together with its context. The J segment lost 9 bases and the V segment lost 6 bases, leaving 5 bases of the junction unmatched. Germline V CDR1 and CDR2: PRHDT, FYEKMQ (reference sequence). The CDR3 totals 12 residues. The sample comes from a study of blood T cell repertoires in COVID-19. Study as a whole: The origin of the acute and convalescent COVID-19 samples was the United States, Italy and Spain. PBMCs, B-cell-depleted T cells, or T cells provided the cDNA or gDNA that made up the material.

In the authors' methods: Nucleated cell counts were estimated from reference gene primer amplification. The protocol was immunoSEQ multiplex PCR, while the TCRdb copy is restricted to in-frame clones and leaves out a portion. The V and J calls and clone size come from that table; D and trimming were worked out from the DNA. The sample contains under 250,000 clones, more than 70% of which appear only once. The chain links TRBV13 to TRBJ2-1, with 7 bases aligning to TRBD2. The sequence was collected from a man aged 35 to 55 with active or convalescent COVID-19. The sample taken for sequencing was peripheral blood. CDR3 amino acids: CASSHSGAEQFF. The CDR3 nucleotides are TGTGCCAGCAGTCACAGCGGGGCTGAGCAGTTCTTC.